The sequence of this T cell receptor beta chain was determined in a study of OX40 agonist ivuxolimab in advanced cancers. The V and J ends lost 3 bases and 4 bases, in that order; junction bases with no gene match: 10. Germline V CDR1 and CDR2: LNHDA, SQIVND (reference sequence). The CDR3 is 16 amino acids. The data were produced by immunoSEQ multiplex PCR, yet TCRdb's version contains in-frame clones alone and is incomplete. The profile shows about 73,000 clones, roughly 86% of them singletons. V and J are TRBV19 and TRBJ1-2; 8 bases line up with TRBD1. This specimen was CD4+ or CD8+ T cells sorted from blood, taken in a trial of the OX40 agonist ivuxolimab. The sequence derives from an adult with an advanced solid tumor such as melanoma, head and neck, liver or kidney cancer. The CDR3 coding sequence is TGTGCCAGTAGTATTGTTGGGGCAGGGGGCGCCTATGGCTACACCTTC. Residues: CASSIVGAGGAYGYTF.